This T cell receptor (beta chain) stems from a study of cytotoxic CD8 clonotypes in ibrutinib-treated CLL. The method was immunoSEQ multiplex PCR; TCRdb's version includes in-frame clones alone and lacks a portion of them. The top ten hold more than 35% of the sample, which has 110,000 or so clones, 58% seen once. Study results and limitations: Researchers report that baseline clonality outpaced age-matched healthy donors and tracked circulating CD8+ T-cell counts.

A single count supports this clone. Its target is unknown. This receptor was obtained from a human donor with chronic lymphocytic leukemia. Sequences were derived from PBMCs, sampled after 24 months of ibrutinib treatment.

The CDR3 loop reads CASSQGGGNTDTQYF. The DNA of the CDR3 is TGTGCCAGCAGCCAAGGCGGGGGAAACACAGATACGCAGTATTTT. V is TRBV4-2 and J is TRBJ2-3, with 7 bases that match TRBD2. The CDR3 spans 15 residues. The germline V gene has CDR1 LGHNA and CDR2 YNFKEQ. The V and J ends lost 1 base and 2 bases, in that order; junction bases with no gene match: 3.